These 14 T cell receptor beta chains were all obtained from the same sample, sequenced in a study of OX40 agonist ivuxolimab in advanced cancers. TCRdb's table, derived via immunoSEQ multiplex PCR, lists solely in-frame clones and lacks some. The sample has about 62,000 clones, 79% seen once. Source: CD4+ or CD8+ T cells sorted from blood, taken in a trial of the OX40 agonist ivuxolimab. These TCRs come from an adult with an advanced solid tumor such as melanoma, head and neck, liver or kidney cancer.

CDR3 loop: CASSLTSGRSETQYF. The CDR3 DNA reads as TGCGCCAGCAGCCTGACTAGCGGGAGATCTGAGACCCAGTACTTC. V gene TRBV5-1 combines with J gene TRBJ2-5, with 12 bases that match TRBD2. The CDR3 contains 15 residues. CDR1 is SGHRS and CDR2 is YFSETQ in the germline V gene. V lost 4 bases and J lost 5; bases outside the gene matches: 6.

The rearrangement uses TRBV19 and TRBJ1-3; 7 bases are a match to TRBD1. Germline CDR1 reads LNHDA; CDR2 reads SQIVND (reference sequence). V was pared by 6 bases and J by 2 bases, with 4 bases of the junction left unmatched. The CDR3 extends over 14 amino acids. The CDR3 here is CASSGQVAGNTIYF. The CDR3 nucleotides are TGTGCCAGTAGCGGACAGGTAGCTGGAAACACCATATATTTT.

This clone was seen a few times. The chain has TRBV9 and TRBJ2-7; no reliable D call. The CDR3 totals 14 residues. Germline CDR1 reads SGDLS; CDR2 reads YYNGEE. Trimming left V 0 bases short and J 0 bases short, with 7 bases between. DNA of the CDR3: TGTGCCAGCAGCGTAGCTTCAGCCTCCTACGAGCAGTACTTC. Translated, it gives CASSVASASYEQYF.

V and J are TRBV25-1 and TRBJ2-7, with D possibly matching TRBD1 (6 bases). The germline V and J ends were trimmed by 4 bases and 5 bases, with 9 bases remaining between them. CDR3 length equals 12 residues. Germline CDR1 MGHDK, CDR2 SYGVNS. For the CDR3, the DNA is TGTGCCAGCAGTGGGGACATCCACGAGCAGTACTTC. Translating it yields CASSGDIHEQYF.

The V call is TRBV27, the J call TRBJ2-5; D perhaps matches TRBD2 (5 bases). V lost 5 bases, J lost 5 bases, and 24 bases lay in between. The CDR3 is 17 residues long. Germline CDR1 is MNHEY and CDR2 is SMNVEV (reference sequence). The DNA for the CDR3 is TGTGCCAGCAGTCGCAGAGGACGGGGTTGGGGAAGGGAGACCCAGTACTTC. It yields the protein CASSRRGRGWGRETQYF.

The chain links TRBV11-2 to TRBJ2-1; D remains unclear. V was cut by 0 bases and J by 8 bases, with 5 bases left in between. CDR1 is SGHAT, CDR2 FQNNGV, per germline. CDR3 length: 12 amino acids. CDR3 amino acids: CASSLDNYEQFF. In nucleotides, the CDR3 is TGTGCCAGCAGCTTAGACAATTATGAGCAGTTCTTC.

This rearrangement joins TRBV19 to TRBJ1-5; D unclear. This CDR3 spans 15 amino acids. Germline values: CDR1 LNHDA, CDR2 SQIVND (reference sequence). Trimming removed 5 bases at V and 1 base at J, with 12 bases between. DNA for the CDR3: TGTGCCAGTAGTCCCGCAGCGTCCAGCAATCAGCCCCAGCATTTT. Protein product: CASSPAASSNQPQHF.

This chain connects TRBV27 to TRBJ2-7; D is ambiguous. Trimming took off 5 bases at V and 2 bases at J, with 16 bases between the two ends. Germline-derived CDR1 and CDR2 are MNHEY and SMNVEV (reference sequence). The CDR3 loop spans 15 amino acids. The CDR3 here is CASSTDPLFPYEQYF. CDR3 in DNA: TGTGCCAGCAGTACGGACCCCCTCTTCCCCTACGAGCAGTACTTC.

A single count supports this clone. The rearrangement joins TRBV19 to TRBJ2-1, with TRBD2 as a possible D gene (5 bases). CDR3 length: 14 residues. V lost 7 bases and J lost 1, with 11 bases in between. CDR1 is LNHDA, CDR2 SQIVND, per germline (reference sequence). CDR3 bases: TGTGCCAGTACCCCACTAGGATCCTACAATGAGCAGTTCTTC. This gives the protein CASTPLGSYNEQFF.

The chain couples TRBV4-3 to TRBJ2-1; 8 positions agree with TRBD1. After removal of 4 bases from V and 4 bases from J, the junction contained 6 bases not matched to a gene. This CDR3 has 15 amino acids. CDR1 and CDR2 (germline): LGHNA, YSLEER. Here the CDR3 reads CASSPGQGVYNEQFF. DNA of the CDR3: TGCGCCAGCAGCCCTGGACAGGGTGTATACAATGAGCAGTTCTTC.

In its sample, this clone was seen a few times. The chain employs TRBV14 and TRBJ2-4; TRBD2 matches at 8 bases. The trim removed 0 bases at V and 15 bases at J, leaving 4 bases unmatched. The CDR3 is 12 amino acids. The V gene's germline CDR1 is SGHDN and CDR2 FVKESK. This CDR3 reads CASSQDRTSWYF. CDR3 sequence (DNA): TGTGCCAGCAGCCAAGACCGGACTAGCTGGTACTTC.

This clone was found once. The V call is TRBV7-9, the J call TRBJ1-1, with 7 nucleotides matching TRBD1. J lost 2 bases, V lost 0 bases, and 6 bases had no gene match. CDR1 and CDR2 (germline): SEHNR, FQNEAQ (reference sequence). The CDR3 loop spans 16 amino acids. The CDR3 nucleotides are TGTGCCAGCAGCTTAGCGGGAACAGGGGCCAACACTGAAGCTTTCTTT. Its translation is CASSLAGTGANTEAFF.

This sequence joins TRBV11-2 and TRBJ2-2; no clear D. This CDR3 spans 14 amino acids. Trimming took 5 bases from V and 6 from J, leaving 13 bases between them. Germline V gene sequence: CDR1 SGHAT, CDR2 FQNNGV. This chain's CDR3 is CASSSSSVAGELFF. CDR3 sequence (DNA): TGTGCCAGCAGCAGCAGTTCAGTAGCCGGGGAGCTGTTTTTT. Based on the CDR3 plus reference TRBV11-2 and TRBJ2-2, the full variable domain is EAGVAQSPRYKIIEKRQSVAFWCNPISGHATLYWYQQILGQGPKLLIQFQNNGVVDDSQLPKDRFSAERLKGVDSTLKIQPAKLEDSAVYLCASSSSSVAGELFFGEGSRLTVL.

This rearrangement joins TRBV21-1 to TRBJ2-5; no DNA check was done on the table's D call, TRBD2. TRBV21-1 represents a pseudogene. The CDR3 runs to 14 residues. The CDR3 region is CASGGRGLQETQYF. In DNA, the CDR3 is TGTGCCAGCGGGGGGCGGGGACTACAAGAGACCCAGTACTTC.